This T cell receptor beta chain was captured in a study of cytomegalovirus exposure and HLA in healthy donors (dated by TCRdb to the late 2010s). The study in broad terms: In an earlier analysis of 587 of the donors, around 290 Gb of sequence data and 95 million to 130 million unique TCR beta sequences from 180 million or so T cells were reported. The study aimed to test whether signatures of past pathogen exposure could be identified by cataloging public T cell receptors. A later analysis re-examined previously published TCR beta repertoires from several hundred donors and added high-resolution HLA genotyping to investigate patterns of TCR occurrence. An early release covering roughly 640 HLA-typed donors comprised around 300 gigabases of sequencing data and tens of millions of unique TCR sequences. A handful of DR-DQ haplotypes were handled as single units for association and clustering because linkage in the cohort was strong. Donor age, sex, ethnicity and CMV serostatus were compiled together with the repertoire data. To predict cytomegalovirus infection status, the study combined high-throughput TCR immunosequencing, statistical association of individual TCRs with disease status, and machine learning. Genome-wide SNP genotypes for about three fifths of the roughly 670 donors were used in a later genetic analysis, which treated that subset as a discovery cohort. The genetic ancestry cluster associated with self-reported Caucasian donors included roughly 84% of the roughly 390 genotyped donors. Typing coverage varied by locus: roughly 620-630 donors for A, B, C, DRB1 and DQB1; approximately 520 for DQA1; some 610 for DPA1; approximately 470 for DPB1. The study profiled the T cell repertoires of 500 to 800 subjects by immunosequencing and related them to cytomegalovirus serostatus. Every discovery cohort repertoire had been produced on one sequencing platform. Class I and class II HLA loci were covered by the typing at four-digit resolution. In the later analysis, no new phenotypic data were used to find candidate immune exposures; instead, reliance was placed on TCR beta sequences and their occurrence across donors. In addition to the first cohort of 650 to 800 subjects, a separate validation cohort of 120 different subjects was used. An earlier analysis of 500 to 650 of the donors applied high-throughput TCR beta sequencing to assess whether each TCR beta V gene segment acted as functional or pseudogenic. Among about 370 genotyped donors of the cohort, an average of approximately 220,000 unique TCR beta nucleotide sequences was sequenced per donor, of which about 19% were non-productive.

A note on this clone: Its specific antigen is unknown. Base qualities are not at hand, and no much larger clone is one base apart.

General conclusions and limits of the study: Correlated functional status among segregating V segments might be attributable to linkage disequilibrium, but an unknown experimental factor could not be ruled out. The authors suggested that the approach could potentially be extended to other disease states and immunological phenotypes. The study listed 150 to 200 TCR beta chains as associated with cytomegalovirus. The 87-base-pair reads could not distinguish some IMGT-functional V segments, including TRBV6-2 and TRBV6-3, so those segments were excluded. Across donors, most TCR sequences were observed very rarely, whereas some public TCRs were present in many individuals. In a later analysis, HLA-associated TCR beta chains showed more clonal expansion and lower generation probabilities than non-associated chains that were equally common. Assigning TCR associations to individual alleles was difficult when HLA alleles, especially DR and DQ, strongly co-occurred. Roughly uniform sequencing depth across donors was assumed in presence/absence analyses, although this assumption may not hold. In a later analysis, some 18,000 TCR beta sequences were associated with specific HLA alleles at a false discovery rate of 0.05. For the cohort, immune exposure information was limited to CMV serostatus. According to a later genetic analysis, donors in an Asian-associated ancestry cluster had fewer N-insertions in productive TCRs than the approximately 700-donor mean. A few of the identified cytomegalovirus-associated TCR beta chains were confirmed in vitro to be specific for cytomegalovirus antigens. A cluster of highly shared sequence variants was judged likely to represent a technical artifact of the sequencing pipeline. Over 15 rarely observed V segments, including chromosome 9 orphons, were excluded from the earlier analysis of a few hundred of the donors because counts were too low. According to a later analysis, most CMV-associated TCR beta chains appeared to be HLA-restricted, and the HLA associations seemed to be driven largely by CMV exposure. Broadly in line with IMGT annotations, most TCR beta V segments showed up in productive rearrangements about 90% or about 30% of the time in an earlier analysis of about 500 of the donors. Only TCR beta chains were sequenced in this cohort, and the absence of alpha or paired-chain data limited detectable features. Because HLA typing was missing for some donors at each locus, association tests included only the typed subset. V-gene and J-gene trimming of TCR beta chains was associated with a missense DCLRE1C variant in a later genetic analysis, and the association was replicated in an independent cohort. In a later analysis, TCR association rates were found to vary across HLA loci, with the most associated TCRs seen for DRB1 alleles and the fewest for HLA-C alleles. Several of the top co-occurrence clusters appeared to be linked to parvovirus B19, influenza, CMV and Epstein-Barr virus, according to a later analysis. Cytomegalovirus status was reported to be diagnosed by the classifier with high specificity and sensitivity in both the original and validation cohorts. A further reported finding was that TCR beta sequences accurately predicted the HLA-A and HLA-B alleles for most subjects in the first cohort.

The cohort was made up of under 800 healthy bone marrow donors. At the time of sampling, all cohort members were nominally healthy, though unrecorded immune exposures were likely present. The donor tested CMV seropositive and was one of the 289 seropositive cohort members. Every donor gave a peripheral blood sample, and the peripheral blood mononuclear cells from that sample were used for TCR beta sequencing. Genomic DNA extraction from the blood cell samples was performed with the Qiagen DNeasy Blood Extraction Kit. Inclusive of the bounding cysteine and phenylalanine, the CDR3 is 14 residues long. CDR3 DNA is the only sequence kept; it has 42 bases, read in frame from the first base. The germline V gene sets CDR1 to MGHRA and CDR2 to YSYEKL. A distance of 15 bases separates the germline ends of V and J, which lose 7 bases and 6 bases respectively. The library was made by the immunoSEQ multiplex PCR assay. A mixture of 60 forward primers for TCR Vbeta segments and 13 reverse primers for TCR Jbeta segments was used in the multiplex PCR. Amplification of the CDR3 region of rearranged TCR beta genes was performed with a multiplex PCR assay on genomic DNA. The amplified TCR beta libraries were sequenced on the Illumina HiSeq System as 87-base-pair reads. The study's processing was this. In a later analysis, 80 million or so unique TCR beta chains were counted across the 650 to 750 repertoires, and around 10 million of these chains were shared by at least two donors. Raw reads were error-corrected and collapsed into unique sequences with a nearest-neighbor algorithm that merged closely related sequences to remove PCR and sequencing errors. To assign V, D and J gene segments, CDR3 sequences were aligned to IMGT reference sequences. Each retained sequence needed at least a six-nucleotide match to both a V gene segment and a J gene segment. A rearrangement counted as productive if the CDR3 had no stop codons and remained in frame with V and J, and every other rearrangement counted as non-productive. Following IMGT convention, CDR3 was defined as the stretch from the second conserved V-encoded cysteine up to the conserved J-encoded phenylalanine. The earlier analysis of about 620 of the donors excluded sequences that lacked an unambiguous match to a single V gene segment. An earlier analysis of roughly 590 of the donors called V segments functional above 56.7% productive rearrangements and segregating when the between-donor standard deviation exceeded 5%. A statistical classification framework was built for diagnosing cytomegalovirus status from the catalog of TCR beta chain sequences. V and J gene assignment, in a later analysis, came from comparing TCR nucleotide sequences with IMGT/GENE-DB human TR gene sequences. Using the TCRdist pipeline, a later analysis assigned CDR3 sequences along with most-parsimonious VDJ recombination scenarios. In a later analysis, every TCR beta chain was defined by the combination of its CDR3 amino acid sequence and its V-gene family, and reads without a unique V-gene family were dropped. To address suspected cross-contamination and a sequencing artifact, a later analysis removed 550 to 750 highly shared, low-generation-probability nucleotide sequences. In a later analysis, a clonal expansion index was calculated for each public chain from normalized within-repertoire ranks of inferred template counts. A later analysis computed generation probabilities with a VDJ recombination model fitted to out-of-frame rearrangements, and checked the results against IGoR. In a later analysis, hypergeometric tests were used to score TCR-TCR, TCR-HLA and TCR-CMV co-occurrence, with a repertoire-size bias correction applied to TCR pairs. To estimate false discovery rates, a later analysis permuted the HLA or CMV assignments 20 times. A later analysis grouped co-occurring TCRs with DBSCAN, adding TCRdist sequence similarity when clustering within HLA-allele-positive subsets. Co-occurrence clustering excluded repertoires with fewer than 30,000 or more than 120,000 public chains, plus five with anomalous nucleotide sharing. This immuneACCESS table, as held by TCRdb, lists in-frame sequences with V and J called but not all clones. Of the missing ones, under half trace to an unresolved V gene in checked studies; the others have no known cause. V and J calls and clone size come straight from that table; D and trimming were deduced from the DNA. Across this sample there are 85,000 to 95,000 clones, with around 68% seen only once. The ten biggest clones cover around 24% of the sample.

The sequencing input was PBMCs. This clonotype was sampled from a man younger than 40 in good health and CMV-seropositive. The sequence joins TRBV4-1 to TRBJ2-2; a tentative D call is TRBD1 (6 bases match). The nucleotides are TGCGCCAGCACTGGGGGCGCGTGGGCCGGGGAGCTGTTTTTT. This encodes CASTGGAWAGELFF.